Listed below are T cell receptor beta chains from one sample, sequenced in a study of T cell responses to AZD1222 COVID-19 vaccine. Using immunoSEQ multiplex PCR, the repertoire was profiled, and TCRdb retains in-frame clones only, with some absent. The sample yields about 270,000 clones, roughly 93% seen once. The material was peripheral blood, obtained 28 days after the second AZD1222 dose. The origin of the receptors is an adult who received the AZD1222 COVID-19 vaccine. CDR3s include the opening cysteine and the closing phenylalanine or tryptophan. A D gene is named only where the DNA matches it firmly. Size is stated for part of the rows, as once, few or many counts, or as a class when the clone is expanded.

TRBV28	.	.	TRBJ1-1	CASSLVMNTEAFF	TGTGCCAGCAGTCTAGTTATGAACACTGAAGCTTTCTTT
TRBV5-1	.	.	TRBJ1-2	CASSLEGGGYTF	TGCGCCAGCAGCTTGGAGGGGGGCGGCTACACCTTC
TRBV11-2	.	.	TRBJ2-7	CASSLGWGEQYF	TGTGCCAGCAGCTTAGGGTGGGGCGAGCAGTACTTC
TRBV9	TRBD1	.	TRBJ1-2	CASSGRAGQGTGYTF	TGTGCCAGCAGCGGGCGAGCGGGACAGGGGACGGGCTACACCTTC
TRBV10-2	TRBD1	.	TRBJ1-2	CASRAGTGDGYTF	TGCGCCAGCAGAGCCGGGACAGGGGATGGCTACACCTTC
TRBV2	TRBD1	.	TRBJ1-4	CASRQQGAEKLFF	TGTGCCAGCAGGCAACAGGGGGCTGAAAAACTGTTTTTT
TRBV4-1	TRBD2	.	TRBJ2-1	CASSQDPRTLGRNSYNEQFF	TGCGCCAGCAGCCAAGATCCCCGGACTCTCGGGAGGAACTCCTACAATGAGCAGTTCTTC
TRBV28	.	.	TRBJ1-1	CASRTTGLGSEAFF	TGTGCCAGCAGGACCACGGGTCTGGGGTCTGAAGCTTTCTTT
TRBV19	.	.	TRBJ2-2	CASSASGQNTGELFF	TGTGCCAGTAGTGCCAGCGGGCAGAACACCGGGGAGCTGTTTTTT
TRBV3-1/TRBV3-2	.	.	TRBJ1-1	CASSLIGGSKAFF	TGTGCCAGCAGCCTTATTGGTGGGTCGAAAGCTTTCTTT
TRBV4-1	.	.	TRBJ1-3	CASSNPAGNTIYF	TGCGCCAGCAGCAACCCCGCTGGAAACACCATATATTTT
TRBV7-2	.	once	TRBJ1-2	CASSLGGNSYGYTF	TGTGCCAGCAGCTTAGGGGGGAATAGCTATGGCTACACCTTC
TRBV19	.	.	TRBJ1-1	CASSEQLMNTEAFF	TGTGCCAGTAGTGAACAGTTGATGAACACTGAAGCTTTCTTT
TRBV5-1	.	.	TRBJ2-5	CASSSAGQETQYF	TGCGCCAGCAGCTCAGCGGGACAGGAGACCCAGTACTTC
TRBV13	.	.	TRBJ1-6	CASSSGTDNSPLHF	TGTGCCAGCAGCTCCGGGACGGATAATTCACCCCTCCACTTT
TRBV15	.	.	TRBJ2-5	CATSRDGDRYQETQYF	TGTGCCACCAGCAGAGATGGGGACCGGTACCAAGAGACCCAGTACTTC
TRBV27	.	.	TRBJ2-7	CASSSKGYEQYF	TGTGCCAGCAGTTCTAAGGGCTACGAGCAGTACTTC
TRBV27	.	.	TRBJ2-3	CASSLSSPQEAQYF	TGTGCCAGCAGTTTATCGAGCCCGCAAGAGGCGCAGTATTTT
TRBV19	.	.	TRBJ2-1	CASSKNRGYTTSANYNEQFF	TGTGCCAGTAGTAAAAACAGGGGATACACGACTAGCGCCAACTACAATGAGCAGTTCTTC
TRBV7-8	.	.	TRBJ2-7	CASSPGRTGHEQYF	TGTGCCAGCAGCCCGGGCCGGACCGGACACGAGCAGTACTTC
TRBV10-3	.	.	TRBJ1-2	CAISESYSYTF	TGTGCCATCAGTGAGTCTTACAGCTACACCTTC
TRBV3-1/TRBV3-2	.	few	TRBJ1-1	CASSPGGEAFF	TGTGCCAGCAGCCCTGGCGGCGAAGCTTTCTTT
TRBV2	.	.	TRBJ1-2	CASSALATYGYTF	TGTGCCAGCAGTGCATTGGCCACCTATGGCTACACCTTC
TRBV28	.	.	TRBJ2-7	CASSFSRTIYEQYF	TGTGCCAGCAGTTTTAGTCGGACAATCTACGAGCAGTACTTC
TRBV10-2	.	.	TRBJ2-3	CASSELRLEGPDTQYF	TGCGCCAGCAGTGAGTTGCGTCTAGAGGGTCCAGATACGCAGTATTTT
TRBV10-3	TRBD1	.	TRBJ1-2	CAISESTGGNYGYTF	TGTGCCATCAGTGAGTCAACAGGGGGCAACTATGGCTACACCTTC
TRBV28	.	.	TRBJ2-3	CASSSTAQSGTQYF	TGTGCCAGCAGTTCCACGGCCCAATCCGGTACGCAGTATTTT
TRBV11-2	.	.	TRBJ2-5	CASSFGIKETQYF	TGTGCCAGCAGCTTTGGAATTAAGGAGACCCAGTACTTC
TRBV6-5	.	.	TRBJ1-1	CASSISSWNTEAFF	TGTGCCAGCAGTATCAGTAGTTGGAACACTGAAGCTTTCTTT
TRBV23-1	.	.	TRBJ1-3	CASSQADVSSGNTIYF	TGCGCCAGCAGTCAGGCGGACGTAAGCTCTGGAAACACCATATATTTT
TRBV2	.	.	TRBJ2-7	CASSEGTVSSYEQYF	TGTGCCAGCAGTGAAGGGACTGTCAGCTCCTACGAGCAGTACTTC
TRBV2	.	.	TRBJ2-3	CASSEYELGQYF	TGTGCCAGCAGTGAATATGAGCTAGGGCAGTATTTT
TRBV28	TRBD1	.	TRBJ1-5	CASSPIQGLGNQPQHF	TGTGCCAGCAGTCCCATACAGGGGTTGGGCAATCAGCCCCAGCATTTT
TRBV7-2	.	.	TRBJ2-7	CASSLTGTDEQYF	TGTGCCAGCAGCTTAACCGGGACCGACGAGCAGTACTTC
TRBV5-6	TRBD1	.	TRBJ2-1	CASSLGQASYNEQFF	TGTGCCAGCAGCCTGGGACAGGCCTCCTACAATGAGCAGTTCTTC
TRBV19	.	once	TRBJ2-1	CASSTVASYNEQFF	TGTGCCAGTAGTACGGTTGCCTCCTACAATGAGCAGTTCTTC
TRBV4-1	.	few	TRBJ1-6	CASSQPHGSPLHF	TGCGCCAGCAGCCAGCCCCATGGTTCACCCCTCCACTTT
TRBV12-3/TRBV12-4	.	.	TRBJ1-1	CASTWGGTEAFF	TGTGCCAGCACTTGGGGCGGCACTGAAGCTTTCTTT
TRBV9	.	few	TRBJ1-1	CASTLGGAGTEAFF	TGTGCCAGCACCCTTGGGGGGGCGGGGACTGAAGCTTTCTTT
TRBV2	.	.	TRBJ2-7	CASSEAKSTAWEYF	TGTGCCAGCAGTGAAGCGAAATCAACCGCGTGGGAGTACTTC
TRBV29-1	.	.	TRBJ2-1	CSVGPGRGDEQFF	TGCAGCGTTGGACCCGGAAGGGGCGATGAGCAGTTCTTC
TRBV7-2	TRBD1	.	TRBJ1-6	CASSLRWDRASPLHF	TGTGCCAGCAGCCTCCGATGGGACAGGGCTTCACCCCTCCACTTT
TRBV29-1	TRBD1	.	TRBJ1-2	CSVEDGDRPYGYTF	TGCAGCGTTGAAGATGGGGACAGACCCTATGGCTACACCTTC
TRBV29-1	.	.	TRBJ2-5	CSVERRGQETQYF	TGCAGCGTTGAGAGGCGGGGCCAAGAGACCCAGTACTTC
TRBV10-3	.	.	TRBJ2-7	CASRKGYEQYF	TGTGCCAGCAGGAAAGGCTACGAGCAGTACTTC
TRBV5-1	TRBD2	.	TRBJ2-1	CASSTGGGDEQFF	TGCGCCAGCAGCACCGGGGGGGGCGATGAGCAGTTCTTC
TRBV5-6	TRBD2	.	TRBJ2-3	CASSGTSTDTQYF	TGTGCCAGCAGCGGGACTAGCACGGATACGCAGTATTTT
TRBV4-2	.	.	TRBJ1-2	CASSQAHTDRLGYTF	TGTGCCAGCAGCCAAGCTCACACAGACCGTCTGGGCTACACCTTC
TRBV29-1	TRBD2	.	TRBJ2-1	CSVAGTSGRSNEQFF	TGCAGCGTTGCCGGGACTAGCGGGAGGTCGAATGAGCAGTTCTTC
TRBV6-1	.	.	TRBJ2-7	CASSEMGGPSYEQYF	TGTGCCAGCAGTGAAATGGGGGGGCCCTCCTACGAGCAGTACTTC
TRBV20-1	.	.	TRBJ1-2	CSASRKTFYGYTF	TGCAGTGCTAGTAGGAAGACTTTTTATGGCTACACCTTC
TRBV4-3	TRBD2	.	TRBJ2-1	CASSQDPPGLAGGFLTYNEQFF	TGCGCCAGCAGCCAAGATCCCCCGGGACTAGCGGGAGGCTTCCTCACCTACAATGAGCAGTTCTTC
TRBV19	.	.	TRBJ1-2	CASSPAGANYGYTF	TGTGCCAGTAGTCCGGCAGGGGCTAACTATGGCTACACCTTC
TRBV19	TRBD1	.	TRBJ1-1	CASSSRDRGPSNTEAFF	TGTGCCAGTAGTTCCCGGGACAGGGGGCCTTCAAACACTGAAGCTTTCTTT
TRBV3-1/TRBV3-2	TRBD2	.	TRBJ2-3	CASSWRERADTQYF	TGTGCCAGCAGCTGGCGGGAGAGGGCAGATACGCAGTATTTT